This T cell receptor (beta chain) was found in a study of T-cell memory formation after mild COVID-19. Looking at the study overall: TCR clusters showed largely donor specificity.

Trimming cost V 1 base and J 1 base, with 11 bases left between them. CDR3 length: 15 amino acids. Germline lookup yields CDR1 SGHRS and CDR2 YFSETQ. This clonotype was counted many times. MiXCR was run by TCRdb on the 5' RACE reads, yielding one entry per CDR3 protein. The table has 430,000 or so distinct CDR3 sequences, roughly 23% seen once. The specimen was PBMCs or a T cell subset sorted from them (not recorded which). The chain links TRBV5-1 to TRBJ1-1; D is unresolved. The sequence derives from an adult woman who had mild COVID-19 (a few samples of this study predate the infection). Cell type and time point are not known. CDR3 DNA: TGCGCCAGCAGCTTGAATTTACAGACGAACACTGAAGCTTTCTTT. Translating it yields CASSLNLQTNTEAFF.